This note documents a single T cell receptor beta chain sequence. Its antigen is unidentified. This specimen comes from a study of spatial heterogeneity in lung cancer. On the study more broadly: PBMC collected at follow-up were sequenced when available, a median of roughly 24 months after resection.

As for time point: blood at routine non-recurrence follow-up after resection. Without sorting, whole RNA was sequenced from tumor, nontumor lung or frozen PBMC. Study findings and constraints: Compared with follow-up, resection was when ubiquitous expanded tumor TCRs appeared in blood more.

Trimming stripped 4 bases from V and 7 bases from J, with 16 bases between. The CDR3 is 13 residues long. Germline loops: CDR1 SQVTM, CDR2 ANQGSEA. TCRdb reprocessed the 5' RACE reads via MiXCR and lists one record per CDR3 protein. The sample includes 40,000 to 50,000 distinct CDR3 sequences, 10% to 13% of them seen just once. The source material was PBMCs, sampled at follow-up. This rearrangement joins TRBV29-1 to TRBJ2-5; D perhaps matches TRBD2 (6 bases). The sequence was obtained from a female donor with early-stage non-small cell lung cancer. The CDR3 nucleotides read TGCAGCGTTGGGGGCGGGGTCGCGGGGACCCAGTACTTC. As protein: CSVGGGVAGTQYF.